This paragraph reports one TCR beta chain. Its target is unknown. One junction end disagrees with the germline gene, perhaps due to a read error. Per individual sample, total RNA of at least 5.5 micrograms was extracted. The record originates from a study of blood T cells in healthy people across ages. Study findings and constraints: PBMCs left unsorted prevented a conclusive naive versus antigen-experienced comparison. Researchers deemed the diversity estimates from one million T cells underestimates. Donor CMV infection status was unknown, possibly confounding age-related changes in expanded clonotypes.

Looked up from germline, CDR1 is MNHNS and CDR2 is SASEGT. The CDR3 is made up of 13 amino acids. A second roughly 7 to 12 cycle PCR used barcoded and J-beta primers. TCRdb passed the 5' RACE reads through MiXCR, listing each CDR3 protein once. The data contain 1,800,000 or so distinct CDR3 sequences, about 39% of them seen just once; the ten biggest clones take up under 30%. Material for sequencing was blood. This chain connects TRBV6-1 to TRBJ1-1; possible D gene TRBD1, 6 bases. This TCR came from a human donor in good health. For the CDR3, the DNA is TGTGCCGGCAGTGAACAGGGGAACACTGAAGCTTTCTTT. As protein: CAGSEQGNTEAFF.